This T cell receptor (beta chain) was sequenced during a study of T cell responses to AZD1222 COVID-19 vaccine. The length of the CDR3 is 14 residues. Trimming shortened V by 3 bases and J by 7 bases, and 15 bases separated the two germline ends. The germline CDR1 and CDR2 sequences are MNHEY and SMNVEV (reference sequence). In its sample, this clone was seen a few times. Its specificity is not known. Study findings and constraints: There were mostly white British donors and more females than males, and clonal diversity was possibly underestimated.

Data came from immunoSEQ multiplex PCR; TCRdb stores just in-frame clones and leaves some out. The profile shows tens of thousands of clones, approximately 85% of them singletons. The chain carries TRBV27 and TRBJ1-2, with unresolved D. Here the sequenced sample was peripheral blood, taken 28 days after the second AZD1222 dose. The receptor comes from an adult who received the AZD1222 COVID-19 vaccine. The CDR3 nucleotides read TGTGCCAGCAGTTTCTTGGGGAACCCTTCTGGCTACACCTTC. Translating it yields CASSFLGNPSGYTF.